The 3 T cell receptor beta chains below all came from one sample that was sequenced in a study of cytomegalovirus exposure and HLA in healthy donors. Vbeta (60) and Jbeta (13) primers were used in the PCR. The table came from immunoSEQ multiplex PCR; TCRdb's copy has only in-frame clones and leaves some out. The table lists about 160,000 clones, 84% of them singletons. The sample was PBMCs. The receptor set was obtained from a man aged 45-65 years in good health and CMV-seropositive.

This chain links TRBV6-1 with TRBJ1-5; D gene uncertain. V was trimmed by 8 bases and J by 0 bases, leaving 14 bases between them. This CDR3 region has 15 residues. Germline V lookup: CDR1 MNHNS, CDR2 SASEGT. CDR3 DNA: TGTGCCAGCTCAAACAGTGTAGATAGCAATCAGCCCCAGCATTTT. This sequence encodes CASSNSVDSNQPQHF.

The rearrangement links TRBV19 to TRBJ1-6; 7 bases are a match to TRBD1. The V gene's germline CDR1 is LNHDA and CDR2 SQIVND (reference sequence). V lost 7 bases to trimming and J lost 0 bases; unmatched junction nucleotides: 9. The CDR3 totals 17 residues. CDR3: CASKRTGSSSYNSPLHF. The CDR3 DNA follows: TGTGCCAGTAAGAGGACAGGTTCGAGCTCCTATAATTCACCCCTCCACTTT.

CDR3 sequence reads: CASSLKLGVGGGAGETQYF. DNA for the CDR3: TGTGCCAGCAGCTTAAAGTTGGGAGTGGGCGGGGGGGCCGGAGAGACCCAGTACTTC. V is TRBV11-1 and J is TRBJ2-5; TRBD2 matches 9 bases. Germline V gene lookup returns CDR1 SGHAT and CDR2 FQDESV (reference sequence). With V trimmed by 2 bases and J by 4 bases, 17 bases remained unmatched. The CDR3 runs to 19 residues.